One sample yielded the 15 T cell receptor beta chains listed below, sequenced in a study of tumor and adjacent non-tumor tissue in lung cancer. TCRbeta libraries were built with three rounds of nested PCR, modified from ARM-PCR. TCRdb fed the multiplex PCR reads into MiXCR, producing one record per CDR3 protein. The repertoire holds about 120,000 distinct CDR3 sequences, with approximately 80% as singletons. The template was RNA from unsorted bulk tissue. Sequenced sample: lung tumor tissue. All receptors come from a man aged 65 to 79 with non-small cell lung cancer.

To note about this clonotype: Germline and junction disagree at one end, which may indicate a read error. V usage is TRBV7-9 and J usage is TRBJ2-1, with D unclear. This CDR3 region has 17 residues. Per the germline V gene, CDR1 is SEHNR and CDR2 is FQNEAQ (reference sequence). CDR3 region: CASSEDQSLYSNNEQFF. CDR3 bases: TGTGCCAGCAGCGAAGACCAGTCTCTTTACTCCAACAATGAGCAGTTCTTC.

For this clonotype: This is likely a read error, given that the CDR3 carries no conserved phenylalanine or tryptophan at its end. It is unclear where the CDR3 begins or ends on the DNA, so no DNA is shown, and the CDR3 is as TCRdb lists it. CDR3: CASSPPVASNVQEQYI. The chain has TRBV11-2 and TRBJ2-7; no DNA check was done on the table's D call, TRBD1. Looked up from germline, CDR1 is SGHAT and CDR2 is FQNNGV. The CDR3 is 16 amino acids long, termini counted.

As for this clonotype: The junction departs from germline at one end; a sequencing error may be responsible. The chain combines TRBV5-6 with TRBJ1-2; tentative D call: TRBD1 (6 bases). CDR3 length: 17 residues. CDR1 is SGHDT, CDR2 YYEEEE, per germline. CDR3: CAISLKSRDKGRRGYTF. The DNA of the CDR3 is TGTGCCATCAGCTTGAAGTCCCGGGACAAGGGGCGCCGGGGCTACACCTTC.

With respect to this clonotype: The CDR3 does not end in the conserved phenylalanine or tryptophan, so this is likely a read error. The chain links TRBV29-1 to TRBJ1-1; no clear D. The CDR3 runs 12 residues. CDR1 SQVTM and CDR2 ANQGSEA come from the germline V gene. CDR3 in DNA: TGCAGTGTTGTGGCGGAGAGGCCTGATGCTTTCTAT. It translates to CSVVAERPDAFY.

The chain links TRBV12-3 or TRBV12-4 to TRBJ2-6; D gene ambiguous. Trimming shortened V by 1 base and J by 5 bases, and 3 bases separated the two germline ends. This CDR3 has 13 amino acids. Here the CDR3 DNA reads TGTGCCAGCAGTTTAGGTAGGGCCAACGTCCTGACTTTC. It translates to CASSLGRANVLTF.

V and J are TRBV29-1 and TRBJ2-5; the D gene is possibly TRBD2 (5 bases). V dropped 7 bases and J dropped 5 bases, with 14 bases sitting between them. The CDR3 contains 12 residues. Germline V gene lookup returns CDR1 SQVTM and CDR2 ANQGSEA. The CDR3 coding sequence is TGCAGCGGGGCACTAGATGGGGAGACCCAGTACTTC. It is translated as CSGALDGETQYF. Filled out from reference TRBV29-1 and TRBJ2-5, the complete variable domain reads SAVISQKPSRDICQRGTSLTIQCQVDSQVTMMFWYRQQPGQSLTLIATANQGSEATYESGFVIDKFPISRPNLTFSTLTVSNMSPEDSSIYLCSGALDGETQYFGPGTRLLVL.

Comments on this clonotype: One junction end disagrees with the germline gene, perhaps due to a read error. The V and J genes are TRBV6-5 and TRBJ2-2; D tentatively reads TRBD1 or TRBD2 (5 bases each). The CDR3 covers 16 residues. Per germline, CDR1 MNHEY and CDR2 SVGAGI. CDR3 protein: CASSYSADPNTWDLFF. DNA for the CDR3: TGTGCCAGCAGTTACTCTGCGGACCCAAACACCTGGGACCTGTTTTTT.

J is TRBJ2-7 and V is TRBV11-3; tentatively, D is TRBD1 (5 bases). Trimming removed 3 bases from V and 0 bases from J, with 9 bases in between. From germline, CDR1 is SGHNT and CDR2 YENEEA. The CDR3 covers 14 residues. This chain's CDR3 is CASSLYRSSYEQYF. In DNA form, the CDR3 reads TGTGCCAGCAGCTTGTACAGGAGCTCCTACGAGCAGTACTTC.

Comment on this clonotype: No conserved phenylalanine or tryptophan ends this CDR3, so it is likely a read error. Because the CDR3's place on the DNA is in doubt, the DNA is left out and the CDR3 is given as listed by TCRdb. V and J are TRBV7-9 and TRBJ2-5; no DNA check was done on the table's D call, TRBD2. The CDR3 has 13 residues if both end residues are counted. Looked up from germline, CDR1 is SEHNR and CDR2 is FQNEAQ (reference sequence). CDR3 region: CASSLPNGETQHL.

J is TRBJ2-6 and V is TRBV29-1, with D possibly matching TRBD1 (5 bases). This CDR3 contains 12 residues. Trimming shortened V by 7 bases and J by 11 bases, and 15 bases separated the two germline ends. Germline loops: CDR1 SQVTM, CDR2 ANQGSEA. CDR3 protein: CSAHSGAYVLTF. CDR3 bases: TGCAGCGCCCACTCTGGGGCTTACGTCCTGACTTTC.

Note on this clonotype: The conserved phenylalanine or tryptophan normally closing the CDR3 is absent here, so this likely arose from a read error. The genes are TRBV5-1 and TRBJ1-5, with D unclear. Deletions cut 9 bases from V and 0 bases from J, with 13 bases between. Germline lookup yields CDR1 SGHRS and CDR2 YFSETQ. CDR3 length: 14 amino acids. Here the CDR3 DNA reads TGCGCCATCAAACCGGGTCTTAGCAATCAGCCCCAGCATTTG. Amino acid sequence: CAIKPGLSNQPQHL.

This clonotype was found once. Without the conserved terminal phenylalanine or tryptophan, this CDR3 likely stems from a read error. This rearrangement joins TRBV4-1 to TRBJ1-3, with D possibly TRBD1 on 6 matching bases. Germline V gene lookup returns CDR1 MGHRA and CDR2 YSYEKL. This CDR3 comprises 17 residues. The CDR3 here is CAGSQIHGGRIGNTIYY. CDR3 DNA: TGCGCCGGCAGCCAAATCCACGGGGGGCGCATTGGAAACACCATATATTAT.

This clonotype was detected a few times. One base away lies a much larger clone, so this may be a sequencing read error. The conserved phenylalanine or tryptophan normally closing the CDR3 is absent here, so this likely arose from a read error. The V gene is TRBV7-9, the J gene TRBJ2-3, with unresolved D. The CDR3 loop spans 16 amino acids. The germline CDR1 and CDR2 sequences are SEHNR and FQNEAQ (reference sequence). Trimming left V 0 bases short and J 2 bases short, with 12 bases between. The CDR3 spells CASSLASASFTDTQYY. CDR3 bases: TGTGCCAGCAGCTTAGCTTCGGCTAGTTTCACAGATACGCAGTATTAT.

The rearrangement joins TRBV6-5 to TRBJ2-7; D not resolved. Per the germline V gene, CDR1 is MNHEY and CDR2 is SVGAGI. The CDR3 is 14 amino acids. The CDR3 DNA reads as TGTACCGGCAGACCCGGACCGAGTACCTACGAGCAGTACTTC. Residues: CTGRPGPSTYEQYF.

CDR3 sequence (DNA): TGCAGCGTTGTGTCGAAGATGCCTGAAGCTTTCTTT. Its protein product is CSVVSKMPEAFF. The chain recombines TRBV29-1 with TRBJ1-1; D is undetermined. The CDR3 extends over 12 amino acids. Trimming cost V 4 bases and J 6 bases, with 12 bases left between them. From germline, CDR1 is SQVTM and CDR2 ANQGSEA. The whole variable domain, filled in from reference TRBV29-1 and TRBJ1-1, reads SAVISQKPSRDICQRGTSLTIQCQVDSQVTMMFWYRQQPGQSLTLIATANQGSEATYESGFVIDKFPISRPNLTFSTLTVSNMSPEDSSIYLCSVVSKMPEAFFGQGTRLTVV.